This entry describes one T cell receptor beta chain. This clonotype was recorded many times. No cognate antigen has been identified for it. No per-base quality is available; no much larger clone lies one base away. This record belongs to a study of regulatory T cells in long-lasting Graves disease (dated by TCRdb to 2020 to 2022). Study-wide context: Newly diagnosed Graves' disease patients had taken antithyroid drugs for less than 3 months. Patients with persistent Graves' disease were compared with patients with newly diagnosed Graves' disease using TCR sequencing and RNA sequencing of peripheral blood. The study was conducted in China and was registered as a clinical trial. A total of some 35 samples underwent TCR sequencing: roughly 13 from persistent and approximately 20 from newly diagnosed Graves' disease patients.

The CDR3, cysteine through phenylalanine, is 13 amino acids long. The read is trimmed to its CDR3 DNA, 39 bases read in frame from base 1. The germline V gene gives CDR1 as SNHLY and CDR2 as FYNNEI. Trimming costs V 6 bases and J 4 bases, and their ends lie 12 bases apart. The time point label corresponds to: newly diagnosed GD, antithyroid drugs for less than 3 months. For both TCR sequencing and RNA sequencing, RNA was extracted from PBMCs using TRIzol. The diagnosis of Graves' disease was made according to American Thyroid Association guidelines. Patients for the study were recruited at an endocrinology department in Xi'an, China. Each patient gave 8.5 to 9.5 milliliters of peripheral blood, collected in an EDTA anticoagulant tube. PBMCs were isolated by Ficoll Paque Plus density gradient separation without further T cell sorting. An Agilent 2100 Bioanalyzer and agarose gel were used to check RNA quality, and a NanoDrop 2000 was used to measure RNA concentration.

Library creation used multiplex PCR. The data were produced on an Illumina HiSeq 4000. TCR beta libraries were built with iRepertoire HTBI primers and Arm-PCR amplification of CDR3 regions. Before sequencing, the PCR products underwent gel purification. From the authors' description of their analysis: Across samples, around 58 TRBV and 12 to 15 TRBJ segments were identified and used for gene usage analysis of CDR3 amino acid clonotypes. COPE and FqMerger were used to merge the filtered high-quality paired reads into contigs. BLAST was used to align contigs to IMGT TRBV, TRBD and TRBJ reference genes, and CDR3 was defined according to IMGT. Clonotypes above 0.1% frequency were classified as highly expanded clones. Shannon entropy served as the measure of repertoire diversity, while the Gini coefficient captured V-J evenness. Clonotypes shared by more than one individual were considered public. TCRdb ran its own pipeline on the public reads, namely fastp trimming at Q25 and MiXCR clone calling, and kept in-frame beta chains. Rows matching on CDR3 protein sequence are summarized as one entry with the most common DNA and genes. TCRdb's processing, not the study's, gives the V and J calls here. The sample table records some 330,000 distinct CDR3 sequences; approximately 12% of these occur just once. 18% of the sample lies in the top ten.

Summary of the overall study and its limitations: The authors acknowledged the small sample size as a limitation that may reduce accuracy. Compared with newly diagnosed patients, persistent Graves' disease patients had lower TCR Shannon entropy and fewer highly expanded clones, which suggests clonal expansion. Only the TCR beta chain was sequenced and analyzed. Because the primary lesion, thyroid tissue, could not be accessed, the study looked at peripheral blood alone. Persistent patients shared more public clonotypes among themselves (around 2,500) than newly diagnosed patients did (about 900). TRBV28, TRBJ1-2 and TRBJ2-5 were preferentially used in persistent disease, while TRBV20-1 and TRBJ2-1 were favored in newly diagnosed disease.

In addition, the sample was reused for a study of T cells in Graves' hyperthyroidism and ophthalmopathy. Looking at the second paper: Stable Graves' hyperthyroidism was defined as the absence of progression to ophthalmopathy over 18 months of follow-up. The hyperthyroidism patients were between 18 and 65 years old and newly diagnosed, with a disease duration of less than 2 months. Patients with uncontrolled infections, other autoimmune diseases, pregnancy or lactation were excluded. Diagnoses were established on the basis of clinical symptoms, serum thyroxine and TRAb, thyroid ultrasound, and orbital computed tomography. The first round of RT-PCR for the TCR CDR3 was performed with the HTBI primer set and the Qiagen OneStep RT-PCR kit. Most expanded thyroid clonotypes (frequency above 0.001) were also detected in blood, a finding suggesting that blood repertoires may reflect thyroid immune responses. Ophthalmopathy was separated from stable hyperthyroidism by a 13 V-J signature model, with roughly 88% sensitivity and about 81% specificity obtained in cross-validation and 80%/75% obtained in testing. In validation, progression to ophthalmopathy was predicted by the model with approximately 67% sensitivity and roughly 76% specificity, a median of 6.5 months before onset. TCR V-J signatures able to tell the groups apart were searched for in a discovery cohort of 90 to 100 patients, of whom around 43 had Graves' ophthalmopathy and about 60 had stable Graves' hyperthyroidism. An independent validation cohort of around 19 hyperthyroidism patients and approximately 15 patients who later progressed to ophthalmopathy tested prospective prediction of ophthalmopathy. The roughly 100 discovery patients were randomly divided into training and test sets at a 7:3 ratio. In six Graves' hyperthyroidism patients, the study also compared T-cell repertoires from thyroid tissue with T-cell repertoires from blood. After sampling, hyperthyroidism patients received methimazole starting at 30 mg daily, and ophthalmopathy patients received high-dose intravenous methylprednisolone. Libraries were constructed in a second round of multiplex PCR, after which size selection and purification were carried out. Sequencing of the libraries was done on an Illumina HiSeq2000 using paired-end 100 bp reads. SOAPnuke was used to process the raw data, removing reads that contained adapters or uncalled bases, had a mean Phred below 15, or lacked an exact match to the constant primer or identifier. COPE v1.2.5 was used to merge high-quality paired reads, and clonotypes were defined as unique nucleotide sequences. MiTCR v1.1 was used to align the clonotypes against IMGT TRBV, TRBD and TRBJ reference segments. The analysis was restricted to V-J combinations with a frequency above 0.0001, which together covered roughly 99% of the repertoires. The TCS score was defined as the ratio of F50 (clonal expansion) to E x V (chaos), calculated using BLOSUM62-based TCRdist between CDR3 peptides within each V-J. Welch's t-statistics and random forest reduced several hundred V-J features to 13, which were used in a naive Bayes classifier (R e1071). No statistical method was used to set the sample size in advance, and investigators knew the group allocation. The paper reports TCR Vbeta CDR3 sequencing of approximately 130 peripheral blood samples: under 45 ophthalmopathy, under 80 hyperthyroidism and 17 progressor patients.

This chain is built from TRBV2 and TRBJ2-5; the D region possibly corresponds to TRBD1 (6 bases align). The TCR sequence derives from a woman between 18 and 30 years old with Graves disease. Donor details come from another sample of the same person, matched by shared clones. The source was peripheral blood mononuclear cells (PBMCs), collected at new diagnosis, from a patient treated with antithyroid drugs. The DNA sequence is given as TGTGCCAGCAGGCCTCAGGGGTTAGAGACCCAGTACTTC. Translated, this gives CASRPQGLETQYF.